This T cell receptor beta chain was captured by sequencing in a study of blood T cells in healthy people across ages. The authors ran a second PCR of about 6 to 11 cycles using a sample-barcoded 5' primer and a J-beta primer mix. TCRdb reprocessed the 5' RACE reads via MiXCR and lists one record per CDR3 protein. The sample records about 1.6 million distinct CDR3 sequences, roughly 32% being singletons. Trimming removed 5 bases at V and 3 bases at J, with 11 bases between. Germline V gene data show CDR1 as DFQATT and CDR2 as SNEGSKA (reference sequence). This CDR3 region has 12 residues. This clonotype has more than one count but fewer than ten.

The receptor was isolated from a woman aged 25 to 39 in good health. The V and J genes are TRBV20-1 and TRBJ2-7; D is unresolved. Material: blood. CDR3 protein: CSALWTGYEQYF. The CDR3 DNA reads TGCAGTGCTCTCTGGACGGGCTACGAGCAGTACTTC.